One and the same sample provided the 27 T cell receptor beta chains below, sequenced in a study of response to subunit inactivated influenza vaccine. A single record per CDR3 protein comes from TCRdb applying MiXCR to the RT-PCR reads. Among about 530,000 distinct CDR3 sequences listed, about an eighth were seen once. The starting material was PBMCs from blood, obtained on the day of vaccination. These receptors all stem from a man aged 45-65 years who received an inactivated influenza vaccine.

This clonotype was counted ten times or more. The J gene is TRBJ2-1, the V gene TRBV20-1; 9 nucleotides agree with TRBD1. Per germline, CDR1 DFQATT and CDR2 SNEGSKA (reference sequence). J gave up 0 bases and V 0 bases, and 9 bases lay outside the gene matches. There are 18 residues in the CDR3. For the CDR3, the DNA is TGCAGTGCTAGAGATCTCCTTACAGGGGGCACCTCCTACAATGAGCAGTTCTTC. This sequence encodes CSARDLLTGGTSYNEQFF.

This chain connects TRBV7-3 to TRBJ1-1; 9 bases match TRBD1. V shed 6 bases and J 4 bases; nucleotides not matched to a gene: 3. The CDR3 has 13 residues. Germline CDR1 reads SGHTA; CDR2 reads FQGTGA. The CDR3 sequence: CASSWGQGTEAFF. The DNA for the CDR3 is TGTGCCAGCAGTTGGGGACAGGGCACTGAAGCTTTCTTT. The full variable domain, rest sourced from reference TRBV7-3 and TRBJ1-1, is GAGVSQTPSNKVTEKGKYVELRCDPISGHTALYWYRQSLGQGPEFLIYFQGTGAADDSGLPNDRFFAVRPEGSVSTLKIQRTERGDSAVYLCASSWGQGTEAFFGQGTRLTVV.

This clonotype has just a few counts. This chain uses TRBV5-5 with TRBJ2-7, with unresolved D. Germline assignment: CDR1 SGHKS and CDR2 YYEKEE (reference sequence). V was clipped by 4 bases and J by 0 bases, with 11 bases between them. The CDR3 has 14 residues. Written as DNA, the CDR3 is TGTGCCAGCAGCAACCGGGCCATCTCCTACGAGCAGTACTTC. Amino acids: CASSNRAISYEQYF.

This clonotype turned up a few times. The V call is TRBV4-2, the J call TRBJ1-4; 7 bases are shared with TRBD1. This CDR3 is built from 15 residues. The junction had 3 bases not matched to a gene; V was cut back by 1 base and J by 4 bases. Germline assignment: CDR1 LGHNA and CDR2 YNFKEQ. The CDR3 spells CASSQGGTVNEKLFF. In DNA, the CDR3 is TGTGCCAGCAGCCAAGGCGGGACAGTTAATGAAAAACTGTTTTTT.

This chain uses TRBV12-3 or TRBV12-4 with TRBJ2-7; D is ambiguous. Trimming took 6 bases from V and 0 from J, leaving 15 bases between them. The CDR3 extends over 15 amino acids. CDR3 nucleotides: TGTGCCAGCAGCCATGATGGACGGAGCTCCTACGAGCAGTACTTC. Protein: CASSHDGRSSYEQYF.

This clonotype has ten or more counts. The rearrangement links TRBV20-1 to TRBJ2-7, with D hard to call. CDR1 DFQATT and CDR2 SNEGSKA come from the germline V gene (reference sequence). The V end lost 2 bases, the J end lost 1 base, and 18 bases lay between the germline ends. The CDR3 sequence is 16 residues long. The CDR3 bases are TGCAGTGCTAGACCTCTTTCACGGGCCTCATCCTACGAGCAGTACTTC. Translating it yields CSARPLSRASSYEQYF.

This clonotype was observed a handful of times. J is TRBJ2-1 and V is TRBV7-9; 7 bases match TRBD2. This CDR3 region has 14 residues. Looked up from germline, CDR1 is SEHNR and CDR2 is FQNEAQ (reference sequence). V trimming: 6 bases; J trimming: 7 bases; junction bases outside the gene matches: 9. The CDR3 loop is CASSPRTSKNEQFF. The CDR3 bases are TGTGCCAGCAGTCCTAGGACTAGTAAGAATGAGCAGTTCTTC.

This clonotype was observed a handful of times. J is TRBJ2-1 and V is TRBV28; a possible D gene is TRBD1 (6 bases). Germline assignment: CDR1 MDHEN and CDR2 SYDVKM. The CDR3 length is 15 residues. Deletions cut 8 bases from V and 0 bases from J, with 14 bases between. The DNA for the CDR3 is TGTGCCAGCTCTTCCCGGGGACACTCCTACAATGAGCAGTTCTTC. The encoded protein is CASSSRGHSYNEQFF.

A single count supports this clonotype. This may arise from a read error, as a much more abundant clone is one base away. The rearrangement joins TRBV7-2 to TRBJ2-3, with TRBD2 matching 7 bases. The CDR3 has 14 residues. Germline V gives CDR1 SGHTA, CDR2 FQGNSA. The CDR3 bases are TGTGCCAGCAACTTAGTACTAGCGACAGATACGCAGTATTTT. Translation gives CASNLVLATDTQYF.

V and J are TRBV7-2 and TRBJ2-1; TRBD1 agrees at 7 bases. CDR3 size: 15 residues. Germline values: CDR1 SGHTA, CDR2 FQGNSA. Trimming at V came to 1 base and at J to 7 bases, leaving 7 bases not matched to a gene. CDR3 coding DNA: TGTGCCAGCAGCTTAGACAGGGGTAATCATAATGAGCAGTTCTTC. Protein: CASSLDRGNHNEQFF.

The rearrangement uses TRBV12-3 or TRBV12-4 and TRBJ2-7; D is unresolved. This CDR3 spans 12 amino acids. V was cut by 5 bases and J by 3 bases, with 8 bases left in between. DNA of the CDR3: TGTGCCAGCAGTCTCCATAACTACGAGCAGTACTTC. Its protein is CASSLHNYEQYF.

This clonotype was detected a few times. The chain uses TRBV5-1 and TRBJ2-3; 7 nucleotides agree with TRBD1. The junction had 10 bases not matched to a gene; V was cut back by 8 bases and J by 1 base. Germline V gives CDR1 SGHRS, CDR2 YFSETQ. This CDR3 region has 15 residues. CDR3 DNA sequence: TGCGCCAGTCAGAATACAGGGACAGGCACAGATACGCAGTATTTT. Its protein product is CASQNTGTGTDTQYF. Full variable domain (outside the CDR3, taken from reference TRBV5-1 and TRBJ2-3): KAGVTQTPRYLIKTRGQQVTLSCSPISGHRSVSWYQQTPGQGLQFLFEYFSETQRNKGNFPGRFSGRQFSNSRSEMNVSTLELGDSALYLCASQNTGTGTDTQYFGPGTRLTVL.

V and J are TRBV20-1 and TRBJ2-7, with D hard to call. Deletions cut 6 bases from V and 1 base from J, with 10 bases between. The CDR3 is 12 residues long. Germline-derived CDR1 and CDR2 are DFQATT and SNEGSKA (reference sequence). CDR3 amino acids: CSAETNSYEQYF. The CDR3 nucleotides read TGCAGTGCGGAAACAAATTCCTACGAGCAGTACTTC.

This clonotype occurred a few times. The V call is TRBV20-1, the J call TRBJ2-7; D might be TRBD1 (6 bases). Germline V CDR1 and CDR2: DFQATT, SNEGSKA (reference sequence). This CDR3 is 15 amino acids long. The V end was cut by 6 bases, the J end by 2 bases, with 20 bases between. The CDR3 region has the DNA TGCAGTGCGCCTTGGGGGACAAGGGTCACCTACGAGCAGTACTTC. It is translated as CSAPWGTRVTYEQYF.

The table lists this clonotype with a few counts. The rearrangement joins TRBV4-2 to TRBJ2-7; 9 bases map to TRBD2. This CDR3 has 16 residues. V dropped 4 bases and J dropped 5; count of bases not matched to a gene: 12. Germline V lookup: CDR1 LGHNA, CDR2 YNFKEQ. The CDR3 nucleotides read TGTGCCAGCAGCCCCCCCGCGGGAGGGGGATTCGACGAGCAGTACTTC. Its protein is CASSPPAGGGFDEQYF.

In its sample, this clonotype was seen a few times. The chain's CDR3 is CASRQGQNNQPQHF. The CDR3 DNA follows: TGTGCCAGCAGACAAGGACAGAATAATCAGCCCCAGCATTTT. The chain joins TRBV12-3 or TRBV12-4 to TRBJ1-5; D may be TRBD1 (6 bases). With 6 bases removed from V and 4 bases from J, the gap between germline ends came to 13 bases. This CDR3 has 14 residues.

The rearrangement links TRBV6-4 to TRBJ2-3, with 8 positions matching TRBD1. With V trimmed by 0 bases and J by 3 bases, 2 bases remained unmatched. The CDR3 spans 15 residues. The germline gives CDR1 MRHNA, CDR2 SNTAGT. CDR3 loop: CASSDSQGATDTQYF. The CDR3 DNA sequence: TGTGCCAGCAGTGACTCTCAGGGGGCAACAGATACGCAGTATTTT.

V and J are TRBV24-1 and TRBJ2-5, with TRBD1 matching over 7 bases. The V segment lost 5 bases and the J segment 1 base; nucleotides outside the gene matches: 6. Germline values: CDR1 KGHDR, CDR2 SFDVKD. This CDR3 has 15 residues. The CDR3 protein is CATSGGQDSQETQYF. CDR3 DNA: TGTGCCACCAGTGGAGGACAGGACTCCCAAGAGACCCAGTACTTC.

This clonotype appeared a few times. The CDR3 loop reads CASSQDPPSGGFYEQYF. In DNA, the CDR3 is TGTGCCAGCAGCCAAGACCCTCCTAGCGGGGGATTCTACGAGCAGTACTTC. V gene TRBV3-1 combines with J gene TRBJ2-7; 10 positions match TRBD2. With V trimmed by 0 bases and J by 3 bases, 8 bases remained unmatched. Germline V lookup: CDR1 LGHDT, CDR2 YNNKEL (reference sequence). The CDR3 sequence is 17 residues long.

The chain carries TRBV7-9 and TRBJ2-7; D could derive from TRBD1 or TRBD2 (6 bases each). The V end was cut by 6 bases, the J end by 3 bases, with 12 bases between. Germline V CDR1 and CDR2: SEHNR, FQNEAQ (reference sequence). The CDR3 consists of 13 residues. CDR3 amino acids: CASRGGRGYEQYF. Written as DNA, the CDR3 is TGTGCCAGCAGGGGGGGCAGGGGCTACGAGCAGTACTTC. The full variable domain, with the rest looked up from reference TRBV7-9 and TRBJ2-7, is DTGVSQNPRHKITKRGQNVTFRCDPISEHNRLYWYRQTLGQGPEFLTYFQNEAQLEKSRLLSDRFSAERPKGSFSTLEIQRTEQGDSAMYLCASRGGRGYEQYFGPGTRLTVT.

The chain joins TRBV5-5 to TRBJ2-5; tentative D call: TRBD1 (5 bases). The CDR3 consists of 13 residues. Germline assignment: CDR1 SGHKS and CDR2 YYEKEE (reference sequence). The V and J ends lost 3 bases and 5 bases respectively, with 11 bases between them. The CDR3 region has the DNA TGTGCCAGCAGCTGGTCCAGGGTTGAGACCCAGTACTTC. Its protein is CASSWSRVETQYF.

The rearrangement joins TRBV14 to TRBJ1-1; TRBD1 aligns across 10 bases. This CDR3 has 13 residues. CDR1 and CDR2 from the germline V gene are SGHDN and FVKESK. V was pared by 4 bases and J by 6 bases, with 2 bases of the junction left unmatched. The DNA for the CDR3 is TGTGCCAGCAGCCGGGGGACAGGGGCTGAAGCTTTCTTT. It encodes CASSRGTGAEAFF.

This clonotype has just a few counts. The chain combines TRBV4-1 with TRBJ1-4; D gene ambiguous. Per the germline V gene, CDR1 is MGHRA and CDR2 is YSYEKL. V was clipped by 1 base and J by 5 bases, with 11 bases between them. The CDR3 extends over 15 amino acids. Written as DNA, the CDR3 is TGCGCCAGCAGCCAAGCGGCAGGATACAATGAAAAACTGTTTTTT. Its translation: CASSQAAGYNEKLFF.

This clonotype has just a few counts. The V call is TRBV20-1, the J call TRBJ2-3; the D is unclear. V lost 6 bases and J lost 5, with 12 bases in between. The CDR3 is 12 amino acids. Per the germline V gene, CDR1 is DFQATT and CDR2 is SNEGSKA (reference sequence). The CDR3 bases are TGCAGTGCGCTGACACCGATAGATACGCAGTATTTT. Translated: CSALTPIDTQYF.

This clonotype was observed a handful of times. This chain connects TRBV11-2 to TRBJ1-1; 9 bases fit TRBD1. V dropped 0 bases and J dropped 11; count of bases not matched to a gene: 7. Germline assignment: CDR1 SGHAT and CDR2 FQNNGV. The length of the CDR3 is 14 residues. The CDR3 DNA follows: TGTGCCAGCAGCTTAGATTGGAGCGACAGGGGGGCTTTCTTT. Encoded protein: CASSLDWSDRGAFF.

This chain uses TRBV29-1 with TRBJ2-7; tentatively, D is TRBD2 (5 bases). The CDR3 covers 13 residues. Germline CDR1 SQVTM, CDR2 ANQGSEA. The germline V and J ends were trimmed by 4 bases and 7 bases, with 17 bases remaining between them. CDR3: CSVVPLRTGEQYF. The DNA of the CDR3 is TGCAGCGTTGTACCATTACGAACGGGGGAGCAGTACTTC.

This clonotype has only a few counts. The chain recombines TRBV10-3 with TRBJ1-3; TRBD1 aligns across 7 bases. In germline, CDR1 is ENHRY, CDR2 SYGVKD. CDR3 size: 15 residues. V was pared by 6 bases and J by 4 bases, with 9 bases of the junction left unmatched. CDR3 nucleotide sequence: TGTGCCATCAGCGATCTAACGACAGGGGGAAACACCATATATTTT. It specifies CAISDLTTGGNTIYF.